This T cell receptor (beta chain) was profiled in a study of T cells in Graves' hyperthyroidism and ophthalmopathy. On the study more broadly: Sampling of peripheral blood happened at initial diagnosis, prior to any treatment.

Exclusion followed for patients with uncontrolled infection, other autoimmune disease, pregnancy or lactation. What was amplified from RNA transcripts were TCR beta CDR3 regions. First-round RT-PCR with HTBI primers amplified the TCR CDR3 region. TCRdb re-called the multiplex PCR reads through MiXCR, storing one row per CDR3 protein. The sample consists of around 360,000 distinct CDR3 sequences, approximately 16% of them appearing once. This clonotype was counted only a few times. V gave up 8 bases and J gave up 2 bases; unmatched junction bases: 10. Germline CDR1 and CDR2: KGHSH and LQKENI. CDR3 length: 15 residues.

This receptor was obtained from an older woman with Graves' ophthalmopathy. Sequenced: blood. The chain is built from TRBV18 and TRBJ2-3, with 7 bases identical to TRBD1. CDR3 DNA sequence: TGTGCCAGCCCGTACAGGGGCTTCCACACAGATACGCAGTATTTT. Translation: CASPYRGFHTDTQYF.